This entry lists 26 T cell receptor beta chains sequenced from one sample in a study of CD8 T cells in ankylosing spondylitis. TCRdb used MiXCR to reprocess the 5' RACE reads, holding one entry per CDR3 protein. The repertoire consists of 250,000 to 300,000 distinct CDR3 sequences, with 18% occurring once and the leading ten covering under 40%. Sequenced material: blood, either unsorted or a sorted T cell fraction (not recorded which). The receptors stem from a male donor with ankylosing spondylitis or in good health (not recorded which).

This clonotype has ten or more counts. This sequence joins TRBV6-5 and TRBJ2-2; 7 bases line up with TRBD2. The CDR3 covers 17 residues. V was pared by 1 base and J by 7 bases, with 12 bases of the junction left unmatched. In germline, CDR1 is MNHEY, CDR2 SVGAGI. The CDR3 loop is CASSYWQLAGNDGELFF. In nucleotides, the CDR3 is TGTGCCAGCAGTTACTGGCAATTAGCGGGCAACGACGGGGAGCTGTTTTTT.

This clonotype was picked up a small number of times. The V call is TRBV24-1, the J call TRBJ2-3; 8 bases agree with TRBD1. The CDR3 runs 13 residues. The junction had 4 bases not matched to a gene; V was cut back by 11 bases and J by 1 base. CDR1 KGHDR and CDR2 SFDVKD come from the germline V gene. The CDR3 spells CAITGGGTDTQYF. The CDR3 DNA reads TGTGCCATTACAGGGGGTGGCACAGATACGCAGTATTTT.

Only a few counts were recorded for this clonotype. The V call is TRBV10-3, the J call TRBJ2-7, with 9 bases that match TRBD1. The CDR3 has 15 residues. The V gene end was trimmed by 2 bases and the J gene end by 5 bases; junction bases not matched to a gene: 7. From germline, CDR1 is ENHRY and CDR2 SYGVKD. CDR3 sequence: CAISEETGGADEQYF. The DNA of the CDR3 is TGTGCCATCAGTGAGGAAACAGGGGGCGCGGACGAGCAGTACTTC.

This rearrangement joins TRBV5-6 to TRBJ2-4, with D uncertain. Germline V lookup: CDR1 SGHDT, CDR2 YYEEEE. There are 14 residues in the CDR3. V lost 4 bases and J lost 5, with 13 bases in between. The chain's CDR3 is CASSPRTWENIQYF. The CDR3 bases are TGTGCCAGCAGCCCCCGTACTTGGGAAAACATTCAGTACTTC.

This clonotype was recorded only once. The chain is built from TRBV7-2 and TRBJ2-5; 9 bases align to TRBD1. Losses at the gene ends were 2 bases for V and 4 bases for J; bases not matched to a gene: 5. The CDR3 loop spans 15 amino acids. Germline values: CDR1 SGHTA, CDR2 FQGNSA. CDR3 sequence: CASSLPGQGRETQYF. Here the CDR3 DNA reads TGTGCCAGCAGCTTACCGGGACAGGGCCGAGAGACCCAGTACTTC.

The chain combines TRBV29-1 with TRBJ2-7; 12 bases align to TRBD2. Germline loops: CDR1 SQVTM, CDR2 ANQGSEA. This CDR3 has 16 residues. With V trimmed by 0 bases and J by 5 bases, 8 bases remained unmatched. The CDR3, as DNA: TGCAGCGTTGAAGATGTGACTAGCGGGAGCGGGGACGAGCAGTACTTC. It codes for CSVEDVTSGSGDEQYF.

This clonotype was observed a handful of times. J is TRBJ2-5 and V is TRBV6-9, with a weak D call TRBD1 (6 bases). CDR1 and CDR2 (germline): MNHGY, SVAAGI. The CDR3 runs to 12 residues. Here the CDR3 reads CSEGVVAETQYF. DNA for the CDR3: TGTAGTGAGGGGGTCGTCGCGGAGACCCAGTACTTC.

The V call is TRBV29-1, the J call TRBJ2-1, with a tentative D call TRBD2 (5 bases). The CDR3 length is 12 residues. V was cut by 7 bases and J by 12 bases, with 19 bases left in between. Germline V gene lookup returns CDR1 SQVTM and CDR2 ANQGSEA. The CDR3 DNA sequence: TGCAGCGCGGAAGGCGTACCACGGGGGCAGTTCTTC. This codes for CSAEGVPRGQFF.

This chain connects TRBV4-1 to TRBJ2-7; 7 nucleotides line up with TRBD2. V shed 4 bases, J shed 2 bases, and the junction held 11 bases outside the gene matches. Germline assignment: CDR1 MGHRA and CDR2 YSYEKL. The CDR3 sequence is 16 residues long. CDR3 loop: CASSPNAVGRAYEQYF. The CDR3 nucleotides are TGCGCCAGCAGCCCCAATGCGGTTGGGAGGGCCTACGAGCAGTACTTC.

This chain uses TRBV4-1 with TRBJ1-1, with D uncertain. The CDR3 is 14 residues long. V lost 1 base and J 0 bases, leaving 6 bases between the germline ends. Germline V gene lookup returns CDR1 MGHRA and CDR2 YSYEKL. The CDR3 spells CASSQGTMNTEAFF. CDR3 coding DNA: TGCGCCAGCAGCCAAGGGACGATGAACACTGAAGCTTTCTTT.

At least ten counts were recorded for this clonotype. The chain couples TRBV4-3 to TRBJ2-7; the D is unclear. The CDR3 length is 15 residues. CDR1 is LGHNA, CDR2 YSLEER, per germline. V gave up 0 bases and J gave up 3 bases, with 12 bases separating them. CDR3 DNA: TGCGCCAGCAGCCAAGAACAAGACTTTCTCTACGAGCAGTACTTC. Protein sequence: CASSQEQDFLYEQYF.

The chain carries TRBV25-1 and TRBJ2-7, with TRBD1 identical over 8 bases. The CDR3 is 14 residues long. The germline CDR1 and CDR2 sequences are MGHDK and SYGVNS. V trimming: 5 bases; J trimming: 0 bases; junction bases outside the gene matches: 3. CDR3 in amino acids: CASSRTGLSYEQYF. CDR3 sequence (DNA): TGTGCCAGCAGTCGGACAGGGCTCTCCTACGAGCAGTACTTC.

The V gene is TRBV12-3 or TRBV12-4, the J gene TRBJ1-1; D may be TRBD1 (5 bases). V lost 8 bases, J lost 1 base, and 11 bases lay in between. CDR3 length: 13 amino acids. The CDR3 loop is CASGWGENTEAFF. The CDR3 DNA follows: TGTGCCAGCGGGTGGGGCGAGAACACTGAAGCTTTCTTT.

This chain links TRBV15 with TRBJ2-3; 13 positions agree with TRBD2. Looked up from germline, CDR1 is LNHNV and CDR2 is YYDKDF (reference sequence). V shed 3 bases, J shed 5 bases, and the junction held 5 bases outside the gene matches. The CDR3 is made up of 16 amino acids. CDR3 coding DNA: TGTGCCACCAGCAGTGGACTAGCGGGAGCTATAGATACGCAGTATTTT. Translation: CATSSGLAGAIDTQYF. Drawing the rest from reference TRBV15 and TRBJ2-3, the complete variable domain is DAMVIQNPRYQVTQFGKPVTLSCSQTLNHNVMYWYQQKSSQAPKLLFHYYDKDFNNEADTPDNFQSRRPNTSFCFLDIRSPGLGDTAMYLCATSSGLAGAIDTQYFGPGTRLTVL.

CDR3 amino acids: CASSPGLAAQETQYF. CDR3 DNA: TGTGCCAGCTCACCGGGACTAGCGGCTCAAGAGACCCAGTACTTC. The chain has TRBV18 and TRBJ2-5; 11 nucleotides agree with TRBD2. CDR3 length equals 15 residues. The germline V gene encodes CDR1 KGHSH and CDR2 LQKENI. V lost 3 bases and J lost 2; bases outside the gene matches: 2.

About this clonotype: One end of the junction varies from germline; a read error may be responsible. The gene calls are TRBV2 and TRBJ2-2; D gene ambiguous. The CDR3 is 18 residues long. Germline values: CDR1 SNHLY, CDR2 FYNNEI. The CDR3 spells CAISFTVGSTVNTGELFF. CDR3 bases: TGTGCCATCAGTTTTACCGTCGGATCTACAGTAAACACCGGGGAGCTGTTTTTT.

As DNA, the CDR3 is TGTGCCAGCAGTTCGGAAACGGCTGGGGCCAACGTCCTGACTTTC. It is translated as CASSSETAGANVLTF. V gene TRBV12-3 or TRBV12-4 combines with J gene TRBJ2-6; D unclear. The CDR3 runs to 15 residues. V was cut by 4 bases and J by 2 bases, with 9 bases left in between.

This clonotype came up a few times. The chain joins TRBV5-1 to TRBJ2-7, with TRBD2 matching over 10 bases. Germline values: CDR1 SGHRS, CDR2 YFSETQ. The CDR3 has 15 amino acids. Trimming at V came to 4 bases and at J to 1 base, leaving 5 bases not matched to a gene. The CDR3: CASSPGLAHSYEQYF. The DNA for the CDR3 is TGCGCCAGCAGCCCGGGACTAGCGCATTCCTACGAGCAGTACTTC.

This clonotype appeared many times. The chain has TRBV4-1 and TRBJ2-3; a possible D gene is TRBD2 (5 bases). Between the trimmed V and J ends, which lost 1 base and 0 bases, there was a span of 8 bases. The CDR3 is 15 residues long. Germline V gives CDR1 MGHRA, CDR2 YSYEKL. CDR3 DNA: TGCGCCAGCAGCCAAGCGACTACTAGCACAGATACGCAGTATTTT. Residues: CASSQATTSTDTQYF.

V and J are TRBV25-1 and TRBJ2-7; D might be TRBD2 (6 bases). The germline CDR1 and CDR2 sequences are MGHDK and SYGVNS. This CDR3 is 12 amino acids long. Trimming took 5 bases from V and 2 from J, leaving 7 bases between them. This CDR3 reads CASSWGAYEQYF. The CDR3 bases are TGTGCCAGCAGTTGGGGGGCCTACGAGCAGTACTTC.

This clonotype has just a few counts. The chain recombines TRBV29-1 with TRBJ1-4, with D perhaps TRBD1 (5 bases). The CDR3 has 12 amino acids. V lost 6 bases and J 6 bases, leaving 11 bases between the germline ends. CDR1 is SQVTM and CDR2 is ANQGSEA in the germline V gene. The CDR3 region is CSVAGLDEKLFF. CDR3 DNA: TGCAGCGTCGCAGGGTTGGATGAAAAACTGTTTTTT.

The rearrangement links TRBV11-2 to TRBJ2-7; TRBD2 matches 10 bases. V dropped 1 base and J dropped 4; count of bases not matched to a gene: 10. Looked up from germline, CDR1 is SGHAT and CDR2 is FQNNGV. CDR3 size: 17 residues. The CDR3 is CASSLVPASGRGYEQYF. CDR3 sequence (DNA): TGTGCCAGCAGCTTAGTTCCTGCTAGCGGGAGAGGATACGAGCAGTACTTC. The complete variable domain, with remaining parts taken from reference TRBV11-2 and TRBJ2-7, reads EAGVAQSPRYKIIEKRQSVAFWCNPISGHATLYWYQQILGQGPKLLIQFQNNGVVDDSQLPKDRFSAERLKGVDSTLKIQPAKLEDSAVYLCASSLVPASGRGYEQYFGPGTRLTVT.

The rearrangement uses TRBV12-3 or TRBV12-4 and TRBJ2-7; 10 bases are shared with TRBD2. The trim removed 5 bases at V and 6 bases at J, leaving 7 bases unmatched. The CDR3 runs to 14 residues. CDR3 loop: CASSAGTSVCEQYF. The CDR3 nucleotides are TGTGCCAGCAGTGCCGGGACTAGCGTCTGCGAGCAGTACTTC.

CDR3 sequence: CAISETGDYEQYF. The DNA of the CDR3 is TGTGCCATCAGTGAGACAGGAGACTACGAGCAGTACTTC. This sequence joins TRBV10-3 and TRBJ2-7; a possible D gene is TRBD1 (5 bases). The CDR3 contains 13 residues. V was shortened by 2 bases and J by 3 bases, with 8 bases between the two germline ends. In germline, CDR1 is ENHRY, CDR2 SYGVKD.

This clonotype was detected many times. As DNA, the CDR3 is TGTGCCAGCAGACCCTGGGGGACTACCTTAGACGAGCAGTACTTC. It specifies CASRPWGTTLDEQYF. This chain links TRBV7-2 with TRBJ2-7; 7 bases are a match to TRBD2. Germline assignment: CDR1 SGHTA and CDR2 FQGNSA. The CDR3 is 15 amino acids. V lost 6 bases, J lost 5 bases, and 13 bases stayed unmatched. Supplemented by reference TRBV7-2 and TRBJ2-7, the full variable domain reads GAGVSQSPSNKVTEKGKDVELRCDPISGHTALYWYRQSLGQGLEFLIYFQGNSAPDKSGLPSDRFSAERTGGSVSTLTIQRTQQEDSAVYLCASRPWGTTLDEQYFGPGTRLTVT.

This clonotype was counted between two and nine times. This rearrangement joins TRBV4-2 to TRBJ2-1, with 8 bases that match TRBD2. The trim removed 9 bases at V and 5 bases at J, leaving 9 bases unmatched. The CDR3 length is 14 residues. The V gene's germline CDR1 is LGHNA and CDR2 YNFKEQ. CDR3 DNA sequence: TGTGCCAGTTCGAAGCGGGAGCCGGACAATGAGCAGTTCTTC. It is translated as CASSKREPDNEQFF.